A single T cell receptor beta chain is shown here with its context. This clone was picked up a small number of times. This clone's antigen is unknown. One base away there is no much larger clone; base qualities are not given. The collaborating institutions used their own protocols to collect whole blood in K2EDTA tubes. For TCRbeta analysis, collaborator samples were shipped as frozen whole blood, as isolated PBMCs, or as DNA extracted from either sample type. The data originate from a study of blood T cell repertoires in COVID-19 (dated by TCRdb to 2020 to 2021). Concerning the study at large: Samples from collaborators originated in the United States, Italy and Spain and spanned both the acute and convalescent phases of COVID-19. Where available, HLA class I and class II types were obtained from metadata supplied by the sample provider rather than from assay-based typing. Sample metadata almost always included a de-identified subject ID, COVID-19 status, age in years and sex. The prospective study material was composed of cDNA or gDNA derived from T cells, B-cell-depleted T cells, or PBMCs. The samples were drawn from the first 160 participants of the ongoing ImmuneRACE study and from 950 to 1,500 subjects provided by 6 global collaborators. A freely available public database, intended as a resource for researchers studying the immune response to SARS-CoV-2, is where the repertoires were released. Deeply sampled blood TCRbeta repertoires from subjects exposed to, actively infected with, or recovered from COVID-19 were included in the dataset.

TCRbeta CDR3 regions were amplified from genomic DNA by means of the immunoSEQ Assay, a bias-controlled multiplex PCR. The source study handled its data this way. Within the assay, amplification of reference gene primers was used to estimate how many nucleated cells each sample contained. To quantify the absolute abundance of each unique TCRbeta CDR3 rearrangement, sequence reads were collapsed and filtered. For each sample, productive Simpson clonality was calculated as the square root of Simpson's diversity index across productive rearrangements. The source is immuneACCESS, and TCRdb retained only in-frame sequences with V and J called. Part of the clones is not carried over; for the studies checked, unresolved V genes explain less than half of this, and the remainder is unexplained. V, J and clone size reflect that table, while D and trimming were determined from the DNA. Counted in this sample were 310,000 or so clones; 80% to 90% of them appeared once. The top ten clones comprise around 1.2% of the sample.

Findings and caveats that apply to the study as a whole: The amount of clinical and demographic metadata varied by source and participant and was provided uncurated.

Measured from the cysteine to the phenylalanine, the CDR3 is 15 residues long. CDR3 DNA is the only sequence kept; it has 45 bases, read in frame from the first base. Trimming takes 0 bases off V and 4 bases off J; junction bases not matched to a gene: 7. CDR1 and CDR2 are read off the germline V gene (reference sequence) as SGHKS and YYEKEE. The clonotype comes from a woman between 50 and 59 years old with acute or convalescent COVID-19. The sample consisted of peripheral blood. This chain is built from TRBV5-5 and TRBJ2-7; 7 bases in between match TRBD2. The CDR3 is CASSLAPGGIYEQYF. The DNA sequence follows: TGTGCCAGCAGCTTGGCCCCGGGGGGTATATACGAGCAGTACTTC.